These 10 T cell receptor beta chains share one sample of origin, sequenced in a study of blood T cell repertoires in COVID-19. Profiled with immunoSEQ multiplex PCR; TCRdb holds only in-frame clones, not every one. The sample yields over 200,000 clones, roughly four fifths seen once. Sequencing was performed on peripheral blood. The receptors come from a man aged 45 to 65 with active or convalescent COVID-19.

The gene calls are TRBV5-1 and TRBJ2-1, with 13 bases lining up with TRBD2. This CDR3 comprises 15 residues. Germline CDR1 is SGHRS and CDR2 is YFSETQ. J lost 6 bases, V lost 4 bases, and 4 bases had no gene match. This chain's CDR3 is CASSEGLAGLNEQFF. The CDR3, as DNA: TGCGCCAGCAGCGAGGGACTAGCGGGGCTCAATGAGCAGTTCTTC.

This chain connects TRBV5-1 to TRBJ1-1; D is unresolved. Per the germline V gene, CDR1 is SGHRS and CDR2 is YFSETQ. The CDR3 spans 14 residues. The V and J ends lost 5 bases and 1 base respectively, with 12 bases between them. Here the CDR3 DNA reads TGCGCCAGCAGGCGTACGGGAAAGAACACTGAAGCTTTCTTT. Residues: CASRRTGKNTEAFF.

V is TRBV6-5 and J is TRBJ1-5; maybe TRBD1 (5 bases). The CDR3 loop spans 15 amino acids. CDR1 and CDR2 from the germline V gene are MNHEY and SVGAGI. V was pared by 6 bases and J by 7 bases, with 19 bases between. Here the CDR3 reads CASSPPGGGGQPQHF. CDR3 DNA: TGTGCCAGCAGCCCCCCCGGGGGAGGAGGCCAGCCCCAGCATTTT.

This chain joins TRBV5-8 and TRBJ1-1, with D hard to call. Trimming took 1 base from V and 5 from J, leaving 12 bases between them. CDR3 size: 14 residues. Germline assignment: CDR1 SGHTS and CDR2 YDEGEE. The CDR3 region is CASSLTGVRTEAFF. CDR3 bases: TGTGCCAGCAGCTTGACCGGGGTTCGAACTGAAGCTTTCTTT.

In its sample, this clone was seen a few times. Different DNA sequences within this sample yield the same CDR3. In nucleotides, the CDR3 is TGTGCCAGCAGCGTAGAGGCTAGCGGGGGAGACACAGATACGCAGTATTTT. Translation gives CASSVEASGGDTDTQYF. The V gene is TRBV9, the J gene TRBJ2-3; 10 bases agree with TRBD2. CDR1 SGDLS and CDR2 YYNGEE come from the germline V gene. The CDR3 consists of 17 residues. V shed 0 bases, J shed 2 bases, and the junction held 6 bases outside the gene matches. The full variable domain, completed using reference TRBV9 and TRBJ2-3, is DSGVTQTPKHLITATGQRVTLRCSPRSGDLSVYWYQQSLDQGLQFLIQYYNGEERAKGNILERFSAQQFPDLHSELNLSSLELGDSALYFCASSVEASGGDTDTQYFGPGTRLTVL.

V and J are TRBV6-5 and TRBJ1-2; the D gene is possibly TRBD1 (5 bases). V was trimmed by 5 bases and J by 8 bases, leaving 18 bases between them. CDR3 size: 14 residues. CDR1 and CDR2 (germline): MNHEY, SVGAGI. CDR3 sequence reads: CASSNPGTGGGYTF. As DNA, the CDR3 is TGTGCCAGCAGTAATCCCGGGACCGGAGGGGGCTACACCTTC.

This clone has more than one count but fewer than ten. The V gene is TRBV5-6, the J gene TRBJ1-2, with 8 positions matching TRBD1. This CDR3 is 13 amino acids long. The V segment lost 9 bases and the J segment 7 bases; nucleotides outside the gene matches: 11. From germline, CDR1 is SGHDT and CDR2 YYEEEE. The CDR3: CATHPQGALGYTF. Written as DNA, the CDR3 is TGTGCCACCCACCCCCAGGGGGCGCTTGGCTACACCTTC.

The chain employs TRBV6-2 or TRBV6-3 and TRBJ1-4; 9 bases map to TRBD1. V was clipped by 4 bases and J by 8 bases; unmatched bases: 8. The CDR3 length is 15 residues. Germline loops: CDR1 MNHEY, CDR2 SVGEGT. In nucleotides, the CDR3 is TGTGCCAGCAGTTCAAGGACAGGGGCAGGAGAAAAACTGTTTTTT. This encodes CASSSRTGAGEKLFF.

The chain combines TRBV7-2 with TRBJ1-2, with 7 bases identical to TRBD1. CDR1 is SGHTA, CDR2 FQGNSA, per germline. V gave up 5 bases and J gave up 1 base; unmatched junction bases: 7. This CDR3 has 15 residues. CDR3 loop: CASSDKTGSNYGYTF. The CDR3 DNA reads as TGTGCCAGCAGCGACAAGACAGGGAGTAACTATGGCTACACCTTC.

This chain links TRBV21-1 with TRBJ1-5; the table's D call TRBD1 went unverified against the DNA. TRBV21-1 is tagged as a pseudogene. The CDR3 spans 15 residues. CDR3 loop: CASRSGTEVIQPQHF. The CDR3 DNA follows: TGTGCCAGCAGGTCCGGGACAGAGGTTATCCAGCCCCAGCATTTT.